Sequencing of this TCR beta chain was carried out in a study of blood T cell repertoires in COVID-19. TCRdb keeps only in-frame clones here, not all; method: immunoSEQ multiplex PCR. The table records 150,000 to 200,000 clones, roughly 84% of them present only once. Trimming removed 5 bases from V and 2 bases from J; junction bases left unmatched: 10. Germline V gene lookup returns CDR1 MDHEN and CDR2 SYDVKM. This CDR3 region has 16 residues. Cohorts were determined from participant-reported clinical history. This sequence joins TRBV28 and TRBJ2-3; 7 nucleotides line up with TRBD2. The clonotype originates from a human donor with acute COVID-19. The donor label of this sample is uncertain. The source material was PBMCs or T cells enriched from blood (not recorded which). The CDR3 DNA reads as TGTGCCAGCAGTCGGCGCCTAGCGGCGTTCACAGATACGCAGTATTTT. Translation gives CASSRRLAAFTDTQYF.